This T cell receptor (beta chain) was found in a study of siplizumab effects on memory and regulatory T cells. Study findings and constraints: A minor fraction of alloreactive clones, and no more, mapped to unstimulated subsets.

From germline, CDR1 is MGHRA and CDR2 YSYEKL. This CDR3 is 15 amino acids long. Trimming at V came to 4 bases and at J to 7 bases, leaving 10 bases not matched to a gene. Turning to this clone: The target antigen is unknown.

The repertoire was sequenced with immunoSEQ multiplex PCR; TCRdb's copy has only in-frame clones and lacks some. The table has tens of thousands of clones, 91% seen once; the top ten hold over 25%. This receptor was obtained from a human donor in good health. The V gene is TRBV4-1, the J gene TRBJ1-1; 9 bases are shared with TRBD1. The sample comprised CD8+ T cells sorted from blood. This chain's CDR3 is CASSLSGTGLGEAFF. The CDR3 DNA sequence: TGCGCCAGCAGCCTATCCGGGACAGGGTTGGGTGAAGCTTTCTTT.